This TCR beta chain was found in a study of shared clonotypes between healthy human individuals. Findings and limits, study-wide: Naive subsets tended to show greater estimated richness than memory subsets.

Assay used: immunoSEQ multiplex PCR; TCRdb lists only in-frame clones, some missing. The repertoire holds under 1,100,000 clones, around 74% seen once, with approximately 1.3% in the top ten. A remark on this clone: The antigen is undetermined.

CDR3 size: 13 residues. With V trimmed by 8 bases and J by 6 bases, 9 bases remained unmatched. Looked up from germline, CDR1 is MNHNY and CDR2 is SVGAGI (reference sequence). The source of this sequence is a man between 18 and 29 years old in good health. The V gene is TRBV6-6, the J gene TRBJ2-7, with 8 bases identical to TRBD2. The sequencing sample was made of memory CD4+ T cells sorted from blood. Documented subset: CD45RA-negative fraction. In DNA form, the CDR3 reads TGTGCCAGCCTTCCTCCGGGAGGGAGCGAGCAGTACTTC. Protein sequence: CASLPPGGSEQYF.